The clone carrying this T cell receptor beta chain was found a few times. This entry is derived from a study of T cells after yellow fever vaccination. Study-level results: The presence of abundant clonotypes contaminating from the bulk population was possible in FACS-sorted repertoires. By day 5 rather than day 15, the secondary response had peaked, though it was weaker. Reappearance after the booster was seen for most primary-vaccination clones, at 96% CD4 and 70% to 90% CD8.

Deletions cut 5 bases from V and 5 bases from J, with 12 bases between. Looked up from germline, CDR1 is MNHEY and CDR2 is SMNVEV (reference sequence). This CDR3 spans 14 amino acids. 5'RACE template switching produced TCR cDNA carrying a universal primer site and UMIs. TCRdb re-called the 5' RACE reads with MiXCR, one entry per CDR3 protein. The table records about 94,000 distinct CDR3 sequences, over 8% of them present only once. Sequences were derived from CD8+ T cells not binding an NS4B(214-222) dextramer, sorted from PBMCs, sampled less than 16 days after the first yellow fever vaccination. This clonotype originated in a man between 18 and 29 years old who received the YFV17D yellow fever vaccine. The rearrangement joins TRBV27 to TRBJ2-2; D might be TRBD1 or TRBD2, each matching 5 bases. CDR3: CASSHQGPTGELFF. The DNA for the CDR3 is TGTGCCAGCAGTCACCAGGGACCGACCGGGGAGCTGTTTTTT.